What follows describes a single T cell receptor beta chain. The germline V gene has CDR1 MNHEY and CDR2 SMNVEV (reference sequence). Trimming removed 4 bases from V and 0 bases from J; junction bases left unmatched: 5. The CDR3 has 15 amino acids. Only in-frame clones appear in the TCRdb table, and some are missing; sequencing was by immunoSEQ multiplex PCR. The sample shows some 150,000 clones, less than 90% of them seen only once. The data belong to a study of cytomegalovirus exposure and HLA in healthy donors. The sequencing sample was made of PBMCs. The TCR sequence derives from a man between 18 and 29 years old in good health and CMV-seropositive. The rearrangement links TRBV27 to TRBJ1-1, with 7 bases aligning to TRBD1. The DNA of the CDR3 is TGTGCCAGCAGTTCCCGACAGGGCATGAACACTGAAGCTTTCTTT. Encoded protein: CASSSRQGMNTEAFF.